This record looks at one T cell receptor (beta chain) sequence and its context. The germline CDR1 and CDR2 sequences are MNHEY and SVGAGI. V lost 6 bases to trimming and J lost 0 bases, with 12 bases between them. The CDR3 covers 15 residues. Employing constant-segment primers, 5'RACE generated TCR alpha and TCR beta cDNA libraries bearing sample barcodes and UMIs. MiXCR was run by TCRdb on the 5' RACE reads, yielding one entry per CDR3 protein. The repertoire includes fewer than 300,000 distinct CDR3 sequences, 16% of them detected once, and 20% to 25% sits in the top ten. The data were taken from a study of T-cell memory formation after mild COVID-19.

The clonotype was recovered from a man aged 18 to 30 who had mild COVID-19 (a few samples of this study predate the infection). Cell type and time point are not known. The sample taken for sequencing was PBMCs or a T cell subset sorted from them (not recorded which). This chain joins TRBV6-5 and TRBJ1-5, with no clear D. CDR3 residues: CASSSLRNSNQPQHF. DNA for the CDR3: TGTGCCAGCAGCTCACTCAGGAATAGCAATCAGCCCCAGCATTTT.